A selection of T cell receptor beta chains follows, all from one sample in a study of CXCR3-negative and CXCR3-positive naive CD8 T cells. Each CDR3 protein gets one entry in TCRdb, which reprocessed the 5' RACE reads and gives no DNA. Seen in this sample are 100,000 to 150,000 distinct CDR3 sequences; the ten most common clones hold roughly 0.3%. Sequencing used naive CXCR3- CD8+ T cells from blood. These TCRs come from a human donor in good health. Some clones in this sample may be carry-over from other donors' samples. Both conserved end residues are part of each CDR3.

TRBJ2-4 | 14 | TRBV20-1 | CSARERGGGNIQYF
TRBJ2-1 | 11 | TRBV29-1 | CSTKGYDEQFF
TRBJ2-3 | 13 | TRBV9 | CASSVDGVDTQYF
TRBJ2-5 | 15 | TRBV9 | CASSLDRQAQETQYF
TRBJ1-2 | 13 | TRBV21-1 | CASSSDRDYGYTF
TRBJ2-7 | 18 | TRBV28 | CASSPIRRTSGRAYEQYF
TRBJ1-6 | 17 | TRBV23-1 | CASSQSIPDGLNSPLHF
TRBJ2-1 | 16 | TRBV7-6 | CASSPFAGSAYNEQFF
TRBJ1-1 | 15 | TRBV7-6 | CASSSPDGTNTEAFF
TRBJ2-1 | 13 | TRBV9 | CASSSRGHYEQFF
TRBJ2-3 | 17 | TRBV10-2 | CASSESIGLASTDTQYF
TRBJ2-6 | 14 | TRBV19 | CASRSGSGANVLTF
TRBJ1-1 | 13 | TRBV29-1 | CSVFGQGNTEAFF
TRBJ2-3 | 16 | TRBV4-3 | CASSQARSGATDTQYF
TRBJ2-7 | 13 | TRBV12-3/TRBV12-4 | CASSLGLTYEQYF
TRBJ2-1 | 14 | TRBV7-6 | CASSFLAANNEQFF
TRBJ2-1 | 16 | TRBV6-4 | CASSDIGGPARNEQFF
TRBJ2-3 | 17 | TRBV10-3 | CAISESRGGENTDTQYF
TRBJ2-1 | 15 | TRBV11-2 | CASSNSGTGSLAQFF
TRBJ2-1 | 16 | TRBV19 | CASSILAGTVGNEQFF
TRBJ2-1 | 16 | TRBV13 | CASSLVAGDRYNEQFF
TRBJ1-1 | 15 | TRBV5-1 | CASSLSAGEWTEAFF
TRBJ1-2 | 15 | TRBV27 | CASSLSHRDGYGYTF
TRBJ1-1 | 15 | TRBV21-1 | CASSPRGPFGTEAFF
TRBJ1-2 | 13 | TRBV24-1 | CATSDTDTYGYTF
TRBJ2-1 | 13 | TRBV5-6 | CASSGVGVNEQFF
TRBJ2-1 | 14 | TRBV9 | CASSADTGGYEQFF
TRBJ2-7 | 13 | TRBV20-1 | CSAPDRGPYEQYF
TRBJ1-1 | 13 | TRBV25-1 | CASSEFGLTEAFF
TRBJ2-3 | 14 | TRBV6-1 | CATQGDSITDTQYF
TRBJ2-7 | 16 | TRBV3-1 | CASSQSKRGSFHEQYF
TRBJ2-7 | 14 | TRBV12-3/TRBV12-4 | CASSQTSGTYEQYF
TRBJ2-7 | 14 | TRBV9 | CASSVDDSAYEQYF
TRBJ2-7 | 15 | TRBV27 | CASSPGLAGIYEQYF
TRBJ2-7 | 16 | TRBV25-1 | CASSEVVQESSYEQYF
TRBJ2-7 | 14 | TRBV4-1 | CASSHVAGDYEQYF
TRBJ2-7 | 14 | TRBV6-2/TRBV6-3 | CASSDREALREQYF
TRBJ2-7 | 14 | TRBV7-9 | CASSVDMTSYEQYF
TRBJ2-2 | 15 | TRBV7-9 | CASSLVNLNTGELFF
TRBJ2-7 | 13 | TRBV29-1 | CSVEGDSSYEQYF
TRBJ2-1 | 15 | TRBV9 | CASSPGTSGDNEQFF
TRBJ2-1 | 14 | TRBV5-1 | CASSLGVADNEQFF
TRBJ2-5 | 14 | TRBV5-1 | CASRWEPKQETQYF
TRBJ1-1 | 15 | TRBV29-1 | CSVEGTVLGRTEAFF
TRBJ2-7 | 15 | TRBV6-1 | CASSEEGGGAYEQYF
TRBJ2-7 | 14 | TRBV28 | CASSFRGRKDEQYF
TRBJ2-7 | 15 | TRBV29-1 | CSVEDRDGASYEQYF
TRBJ2-1 | 15 | TRBV7-9 | CASSLSGSSYNEQFF
TRBJ1-1 | 15 | TRBV4-1 | CASSQIFTMNTEAFF
TRBJ2-7 | 11 | TRBV28 | CASTRGHERYF
TRBJ1-2 | 16 | TRBV7-9 | CASSYRVTEGNYGYTF
TRBJ2-7 | 14 | TRBV9 | CASSVADSSYEQYF
TRBJ1-2 | 14 | TRBV29-1 | CSVEVTGENYGYTF